This TCR beta chain was documented in a study of glioma-infiltrating T cells after dendritic cell vaccination. Study in general: After recurrence, repeat resection gave post-vaccination tumor, with roughly 5 paired samples. Findings and caveats of the study: The cohort had few patients with full blood and tumor sets.

Details on this clone: What it binds is not known.

V lost 4 bases and J lost 4; bases outside the gene matches: 4. The CDR3 contains 14 residues. Germline V gene sequence: CDR1 SGHNT, CDR2 YYREEE (reference sequence). Sequencing used immunoSEQ multiplex PCR; TCRdb keeps in-frame clones, though not all of them. The repertoire consists of 2,000 to 2,500 clones, with around 78% occurring once and the leading ten covering about 12%. As for time point: after dendritic cell vaccination, including at tumor progression/relapse. Dendritic cells derived from monocytes and pulsed with autologous tumor lysate formed the vaccine. No glioblastoma patient carried an isocitrate dehydrogenase mutation.

This chain joins TRBV5-4 and TRBJ2-7; 11 bases align to TRBD2. This TCR derives from a human donor with glioblastoma. The material sequenced was tumor tissue, taken after dendritic cell vaccination. CDR3 in DNA: TGTGCCAGCAGCGTGGGACTAGCGGAGTACGAGCAGTACTTC. Translation: CASSVGLAEYEQYF.